These T cell receptor beta chains were read from a single sample in a study of T cell changes during pregnancy in multiple sclerosis. Generated by immunoSEQ multiplex PCR, the TCRdb table keeps only in-frame clones and is missing some. The table includes about 56,000 clones, less than 90% detected once. The sample here was CD4+ T cells from peripheral blood mononuclear cells, taken in the third trimester of pregnancy. These receptor sequences come from a female donor with multiple sclerosis, enrolled in a pregnancy study. The CDR3 runs from the conserved cysteine through the conserved F or W. The order of the fields is CDR3 DNA, CDR3 protein, V gene, clone size, J gene, D gene. A D gene is named only where the DNA matches it firmly. Size is omitted from some rows. Given values are once, few, many or a class for expanded clones.

TGTGCCAGCAGCGTAGCCCAGGAGGGTTATGGCTACACCTTC,CASSVAQEGYGYTF,TRBV9,once,TRBJ1-2,-
TGTGCCAGCAGTGAAGGGACAGGGGGCACTGAAGCTTTCTTT,CASSEGTGGTEAFF,TRBV6-1,-,TRBJ1-1,TRBD1
TGTGCCAGCAGTTTATGGGCGGGAGCGCCGGGCGCCTACGAGCAGTACTTC,CASSLWAGAPGAYEQYF,TRBV27,-,TRBJ2-7,TRBD2
TGTGCCAGCAGAAGGACAGGGGGTCCCCTTGACGAGCAGTACTTC,CASRRTGGPLDEQYF,TRBV6-5,-,TRBJ2-7,TRBD1
TGTGCCAGCAGTGAGGAGGCAGATACGCAGTATTTT,CASSEEADTQYF,TRBV2,-,TRBJ2-3,-
TGTGCCAGCAGCCCCGGTGTAGGTAGCGGGATCTACGAGCAGTACTTC,CASSPGVGSGIYEQYF,TRBV7-2,-,TRBJ2-7,TRBD2
TGTGCCAGTACCACAGGGGCTAACTATGGCTACACCTTC,CASTTGANYGYTF,TRBV19,-,TRBJ1-2,TRBD1
TGTGCCAGCAGCCCGGGACAAAACACAGATACGCAGTATTTT,CASSPGQNTDTQYF,TRBV7-3,-,TRBJ2-3,-
TGCGCCAGCAGCACCCAAGGGGATATGGGGGAAAAACTGTTTTTT,CASSTQGDMGEKLFF,TRBV5-1,-,TRBJ1-4,-
TGCGCCAGCAGCTTGAACAGAATCACTGAAGCTTTCTTT,CASSLNRITEAFF,TRBV5-1,-,TRBJ1-1,-
TGTGCCACCCGCAAGGGACAGGGGCCTCATGAGACCCAGTACTTC,CATRKGQGPHETQYF,TRBV10-3,-,TRBJ2-5,TRBD1
TGTGCCTGGAGTGGACAGGAGAACACTGAAGCTTTCTTT,CAWSGQENTEAFF,TRBV30,-,TRBJ1-1,-
TGCAGTGCAGGAGAGAACACTGAAGCTTTCTTT,CSAGENTEAFF,TRBV20-1,-,TRBJ1-1,-
TGTGCCAGCAGCCTCAGGGGGCGCCGGGAGACCCAGTACTTC,CASSLRGRRETQYF,TRBV7-9,-,TRBJ2-5,TRBD1
TGTGCCAGCAGCAAAGTGGGGGCAGGGGGCGCTTCCGGGGAGCTGTTTTTT,CASSKVGAGGASGELFF,TRBV21-1,-,TRBJ2-2,-
TGTGCCAGCTCACTCCGGGACAGGCATCAGCCCCAGCATTTT,CASSLRDRHQPQHF,TRBV18,once,TRBJ1-5,TRBD1
TGTGCCAGTAGTATCGGGGACAGGGCTGGTACCGAGCAGTACTTC,CASSIGDRAGTEQYF,TRBV19,once,TRBJ2-7,TRBD1
TGTGCCAGCAGAACCGGGACAGGGTATGGCTACACCTTC,CASRTGTGYGYTF,TRBV6-1,-,TRBJ1-2,TRBD1
TGTGCCAGCAGTGTTGTCAGGGGCTATGGCTACACCTTC,CASSVVRGYGYTF,TRBV2,-,TRBJ1-2,-
TGCGCCAGCAAAACCGGGACAAGTGGGAACTTCTACGAGCAGTACTTC,CASKTGTSGNFYEQYF,TRBV10-2,-,TRBJ2-7,-
TGTGCCAGCAGTAGACAGGGGATTCAGCCCCAGCATTTT,CASSRQGIQPQHF,TRBV2,few,TRBJ1-5,TRBD1
TGCGCCAGCAGCCATGTTTCGACTAGCGGTGAGCAGTTCTTC,CASSHVSTSGEQFF,TRBV4-3,-,TRBJ2-1,TRBD2
TGTGCCAGCAGTGAGAAGGGGGTAGCTTTCTTT,CASSEKGVAFF,TRBV2,-,TRBJ1-1,-
TGCAGCGTTCGGAGCTCCTACAATGAGCAGTTCTTC,CSVRSSYNEQFF,TRBV29-1,-,TRBJ2-1,-
TGTGCCAGCAGCCGGGAAAACACAGATACGCAGTATTTT,CASSRENTDTQYF,TRBV6-5,-,TRBJ2-3,-
TGTGCCAGCAGTGAAGGGTACAGGGCTCACGGCTACACCTTC,CASSEGYRAHGYTF,TRBV16,-,TRBJ1-2,-
TGCGCCAGCAGCCAAGATTTAAGGGGCACTGAAGCTTTCTTT,CASSQDLRGTEAFF,TRBV4-3,-,TRBJ1-1,-
TGTGCCAGCAGCTACTCGGACAGGTTGAACACTGAAGCTTTCTTT,CASSYSDRLNTEAFF,TRBV5-6,-,TRBJ1-1,TRBD1
TGTGCCAGCAGCGGGGGACAGGGGGCCTACAATGAGCAGTTCTTC,CASSGGQGAYNEQFF,TRBV5-6,-,TRBJ2-1,TRBD1
TGCGCCAGCAGCCAAGATCTGGGGCTAGCGGGAGGCCAAGAGACCCAGTACTTC,CASSQDLGLAGGQETQYF,TRBV4-1,-,TRBJ2-5,TRBD2
TGTGCCAGCAGCTTAGAAGGTTGGGGGGGCAATGAGCAGTTCTTC,CASSLEGWGGNEQFF,TRBV11-1,-,TRBJ2-1,TRBD2
TGCGCCAGCAGCCTATCCGGGAGGGAGATGGGGCAGTATTTT,CASSLSGREMGQYF,TRBV5-1,-,TRBJ2-3,TRBD2
TGTGCCAGCAGCCAAGATCACTGGGGGGGGCAAGAGACCCAGTACTTC,CASSQDHWGGQETQYF,TRBV4-2,-,TRBJ2-5,TRBD2
TGTGCCACCAAATTCCAGGGAGGAGATACGCAGTATTTT,CATKFQGGDTQYF,TRBV15,-,TRBJ2-3,-
TGTGCCAGCAGCCCTCGGACTAGCGGGGGTAATGAGCAGTTCTTC,CASSPRTSGGNEQFF,TRBV7-2,few,TRBJ2-1,TRBD2
TGCGCCAGCAGGACCCCAGGAACCGGGGAGCTGTTTTTT,CASRTPGTGELFF,TRBV10-1,-,TRBJ2-2,-
TGTGCCAGCTCACCATCCGTAGCTAACTATGGCTACACCTTC,CASSPSVANYGYTF,TRBV18,-,TRBJ1-2,-
TGCGCCAGCAGTGGCCTAGCGGGAGAAGGGGCCGGGGAGCTGTTTTTT,CASSGLAGEGAGELFF,TRBV5-1,-,TRBJ2-2,TRBD2
TGTGCCAGCAGTGAACAGAACTACAATGAGCAGTTCTTC,CASSEQNYNEQFF,TRBV6-4,-,TRBJ2-1,-
TGTGCTAGTGGTTTGTTTGCAGGGAAAGGCAATCAGCCCCAGCATTTT,CASGLFAGKGNQPQHF,TRBV12-5,-,TRBJ1-5,-
TGTGCCAGTAGTATTTGGGGACAGTCCCGCAATCAGCCCCAGCATTTT,CASSIWGQSRNQPQHF,TRBV19,-,TRBJ1-5,TRBD1
TGTGCCAGCTCACAGGGGGAAAACACTGAAGCTTTCTTT,CASSQGENTEAFF,TRBV18,-,TRBJ1-1,-
TGTGCCAGCAGCTTGAGCCGGGACAGGGAACACACCTTC,CASSLSRDREHTF,TRBV7-9,-,TRBJ1-2,TRBD1
TGTGCCAGCAGTGCCGATAGCGGGAGTTACAATGAGCAGTTCTTC,CASSADSGSYNEQFF,TRBV2,-,TRBJ2-1,TRBD2
TGTGCCACGCGAGGTGCAACTAATGAAAAACTGTTTTTT,CATRGATNEKLFF,TRBV10-3,few,TRBJ1-4,-
TGTGCCAGCAGCCAAGAGGGGTTTGGGGGCTCCGCCGTCTATGGCTACACCTTC,CASSQEGFGGSAVYGYTF,TRBV4-2,-,TRBJ1-2,-
TGTGCCAGCAGCCGGGGACTAGCGGGAGGCCCCTCCTACGAGCAGTACTTC,CASSRGLAGGPSYEQYF,TRBV9,-,TRBJ2-7,TRBD2
TGTGCCAGCAGCTCTAGACTAGCGGGAGGGCATGGGGATACGCAGTATTTT,CASSSRLAGGHGDTQYF,TRBV7-2,-,TRBJ2-3,TRBD2
TGCGCCAGCAGCCAAGAAAGGGCCGGGACAGGGGTACCGTACTTC,CASSQERAGTGVPYF,TRBV4-3,-,TRBJ2-7,TRBD1
TGTGCCAGTACGAACCGACTAGCGGGAGTAAGCGGTTCCTACAATGAGCAGTTCTTC,CASTNRLAGVSGSYNEQFF,TRBV19,-,TRBJ2-1,TRBD2
TGTGCCAGCAGCACAGGGACAGATACGCAGTATTTT,CASSTGTDTQYF,TRBV5-5,-,TRBJ2-3,-
TGTGCCAGCAGCGCGGGCAGATCCCAAAACTATGGCTACACCTTC,CASSAGRSQNYGYTF,TRBV11-1,-,TRBJ1-2,-
TGCGCCAGCAGCCAGACCGGACAGGGTGATTTTTCGTCCCAAGAGACCCAGTACTTC,CASSQTGQGDFSSQETQYF,TRBV4-3,-,TRBJ2-5,TRBD1
TGTGCCAGCAGCCCCCCGTTGTCGGGGACTGAAGCTTTCTTT,CASSPPLSGTEAFF,TRBV7-2,-,TRBJ1-1,-
TGTGCCAGCAGCTACTCCGCCAGGGACTATGGCTACACCTTC,CASSYSARDYGYTF,TRBV6-5,-,TRBJ1-2,-
TGTGCTAGTGGTCCGGGGACTTACGAGGGCTATGGCTACACCTTC,CASGPGTYEGYGYTF,TRBV12-5,-,TRBJ1-2,-
TGTGCCTGGAGACAGGCGATATCCGCTTTCTTT,CAWRQAISAFF,TRBV30,-,TRBJ1-1,-
TGTGCCAGCTCACCCGGGGATGGATCACCCCTCCACTTT,CASSPGDGSPLHF,TRBV18,few,TRBJ1-6,-
TGTGCCAGCAGCCTAATTGTGGGACTCCACCTCACAGATACGCAGTATTTT,CASSLIVGLHLTDTQYF,TRBV7-2,-,TRBJ2-3,-